The 8 T cell receptor beta chains in this list originate from one sample, sequenced in a study of OX40 agonist ivuxolimab in advanced cancers. Sequencing was performed with immunoSEQ multiplex PCR; in TCRdb, only in-frame clones are kept and a portion is missing. The repertoire consists of 35,000 to 50,000 clones, with around 86% occurring once and the leading ten covering around 37%. The input for sequencing was CD4+ or CD8+ T cells sorted from blood, taken in a trial of the OX40 agonist ivuxolimab. Receptor source: an adult with an advanced solid tumor such as melanoma, head and neck, liver or kidney cancer.

J is TRBJ2-7 and V is TRBV11-2; 7 bases are shared with TRBD1. CDR1 is SGHAT and CDR2 is FQNNGV in the germline V gene. J gave up 2 bases and V 5 bases, and 6 bases lay outside the gene matches. The CDR3 covers 14 residues. As DNA, the CDR3 is TGTGCCAGCAGCGTGGGACAGTTAGCCTACGAGCAGTACTTC. The encoded protein is CASSVGQLAYEQYF.

V usage is TRBV6-5 and J usage is TRBJ2-1; D remains unclear. V lost 6 bases, J lost 3 bases, and 15 bases lay in between. The CDR3 has 15 amino acids. Germline V lookup: CDR1 MNHEY, CDR2 SVGAGI. The CDR3 here is CASSRARTDYNEQFF. CDR3 nucleotide sequence: TGTGCCAGCAGCAGAGCAAGGACGGACTACAATGAGCAGTTCTTC.

V is TRBV7-2 and J is TRBJ2-7; no clear D. V was cut by 3 bases and J by 2 bases, with 8 bases left in between. The CDR3 totals 13 residues. CDR1 and CDR2 (germline): SGHTA, FQGNSA. The CDR3 reads CASSFARTYEQYF. In DNA form, the CDR3 reads TGTGCCAGCAGCTTCGCAAGGACCTACGAGCAGTACTTC.

The chain links TRBV6-5 to TRBJ1-1; tentative D call: TRBD1 (6 bases). Per the germline V gene, CDR1 is MNHEY and CDR2 is SVGAGI. Deletions cut 4 bases from V and 7 bases from J, with 16 bases between. The CDR3 totals 14 residues. This CDR3 reads CASSSLTRGSEAFF. The DNA for the CDR3 is TGTGCCAGCAGTTCGCTGACGAGGGGGAGTGAAGCTTTCTTT.

This chain connects TRBV5-5 to TRBJ2-2; 10 bases are a match to TRBD2. From germline, CDR1 is SGHKS and CDR2 YYEKEE (reference sequence). J gave up 2 bases and V 1 base, and 2 bases lay outside the gene matches. This CDR3 contains 16 residues. CDR3 residues: CASSLRLAGNTGELFF. The CDR3 region has the DNA TGTGCCAGCAGCTTGCGACTAGCGGGTAACACCGGGGAGCTGTTTTTT.

This clone was detected only a few times. The chain links TRBV5-1 to TRBJ1-1; perhaps TRBD1 as D (5 bases). CDR1 and CDR2 (germline): SGHRS, YFSETQ. V lost 4 bases, J lost 6 bases, and 16 bases lay in between. This CDR3 has 14 residues. The CDR3 bases are TGCGCCAGCAGCCCAAACCCAGGGTTACCTGAAGCTTTCTTT. This sequence encodes CASSPNPGLPEAFF.

This rearrangement joins TRBV2 to TRBJ1-1; D not certain. The V end lost 3 bases, the J end lost 5 bases, and 13 bases lay between the germline ends. CDR3 length: 14 residues. The germline gives CDR1 SNHLY, CDR2 FYNNEI. The CDR3 spells CASSEEYTGTEAFF. CDR3 nucleotide sequence: TGTGCCAGCAGTGAGGAGTACACGGGGACTGAAGCTTTCTTT.

The genes are TRBV2 and TRBJ2-5; D possibly matches TRBD1 or TRBD2 (6 bases each). The CDR3 length is 13 residues. Germline V gives CDR1 SNHLY, CDR2 FYNNEI. V dropped 6 bases and J dropped 4 bases, with 12 bases sitting between them. The CDR3, as DNA: TGTGCCAGCAGGGGGGGCGTGGGAGAGACCCAGTACTTC. It yields the protein CASRGGVGETQYF.